Detailed here is one TCR beta chain. Its specificity is unknown. The data were taken from a study of a mutant IDH1 vaccine in newly diagnosed glioma. In the study overall: Of the patients given treatment, 62.5% were male and approximately 40% were female, and a mean age of roughly 40 years was recorded. Antecedent treatment encompassed radiotherapy, temozolomide, or their combination; the majority received both. V12 occurred at week 35 and V13 at week 47.

Whole-study findings and limits: With respect to changes in top peripheral T cell clonotypes, pseudoprogression seemed unrelated.

The germline gives CDR1 WSHSY, CDR2 SAAADI. The CDR3 totals 15 residues. The ends lost 4 bases at V and 5 bases at J; junction bases unmatched: 4. Clones were read by immunoSEQ multiplex PCR, and TCRdb kept only the in-frame ones, dropping some. This sample has around 41,000 clones, with roughly nine tenths found just once. Sample time point: week 35, safety follow-up. The investigators gave 300 ug of mutant IDH1 20-mer peptide in each vaccine dose, together with topical imiquimod. The V and J genes are TRBV10-2 and TRBJ2-2; 10 positions match TRBD1. This TCR was recovered from a man between 35 and 55 years old with glioma. The specimen was PBMCs, collected from a glioma patient whose treatment included an IDH1 peptide vaccine. The CDR3 reads CASSVGQGRTGELFF. CDR3 in DNA: TGCGCCAGCAGTGTGGGACAGGGGAGGACCGGGGAGCTGTTTTTT.